This T cell receptor (beta chain) was retrieved from a study of shared T cell receptors in the human thymus. The ends were cut back, 3 bases at V and 4 bases at J, with 15 bases in the middle. The CDR3 has 15 residues. The germline gives CDR1 SEHNR, CDR2 FQNEAQ (reference sequence). Measured with immunoSEQ multiplex PCR; TCRdb has only the in-frame clones, and not every one. The sample shows about 710,000 clones, about 89% of them seen only once. This sample was also put to use in a study of human thymus T cells. That report notes: The sample donors, healthy Finnish infants, were having corrective surgery for congenital heart defects. The source of the thymus tissue was resections taken during corrective heart surgery. Thymic repertoires from unrelated individuals overlapped highly, related research reported.

The TCR was taken from a boy under two years old with a congenital heart defect. V usage is TRBV7-9 and J usage is TRBJ1-2; D remains ambiguous. Sequencing was carried out using thymocytes. The CDR3 is CASSLSVAGGYGYTF. CDR3 bases: TGTGCCAGCAGCTTGTCGGTTGCGGGTGGCTATGGCTACACCTTC.